Listed below are T cell receptor beta chains from one sample, sequenced in a study of T-cell reconstitution after alpha-beta-depleted transplantation in children. TCRdb re-analysed the PCR reads in MiXCR, keeping a single row per CDR3 protein. This table has 500,000 to 600,000 distinct CDR3 sequences, more than 20% appearing once. Specimen: PBMCs, collected before TCRalphabeta/CD19-depleted stem cell transplant. These receptors all come from a boy younger than two with Wiskott-Aldrich syndrome, due to receive a stem cell transplant. Each CDR3 is given with its conserved first and last residue. Fields, in order: CDR3 length, clone size, J gene, D gene, V gene, CDR3 DNA, CDR3 protein. The D gene is left open where the match is weak. Size values are once, few and many counts, or a class for expanded clones, and some rows have none.

len: 16
abundance: .
j_gene: TRBJ2-5
d_gene: TRBD2
v_gene: TRBV5-1
CDR3nt: TGCGCCAGCAGCTTGGGTCCAGGACTAGCGGGAGAGACCCAGTACTTC
CDR3aa: CASSLGPGLAGETQYF

len: 12
abundance: few
j_gene: TRBJ1-2
d_gene: .
v_gene: TRBV20-1
CDR3nt: TGCAGTGCTAGGAAAGGGGAGGATGGCTACACCTTC
CDR3aa: CSARKGEDGYTF

len: 14
abundance: .
j_gene: TRBJ1-2
d_gene: .
v_gene: TRBV24-1
CDR3nt: TGTGCCACCAGAGAAGGCAGGCCCCCCTATGGCTACACCTTC
CDR3aa: CATREGRPPYGYTF

len: 16
abundance: .
j_gene: TRBJ1-1
d_gene: TRBD1
v_gene: TRBV5-1
CDR3nt: TGCGCCAGCAGCAGGACAGGGGCCCCACCGAACACTGAAGCTTTCTTT
CDR3aa: CASSRTGAPPNTEAFF

len: 12
abundance: .
j_gene: TRBJ2-7
d_gene: .
v_gene: TRBV7-9
CDR3nt: TGTGCCAGCAGCCCGCGACAGACTGAGCAGTACTTC
CDR3aa: CASSPRQTEQYF

len: 15
abundance: .
j_gene: TRBJ2-2
d_gene: .
v_gene: TRBV27
CDR3nt: TGTGCCAGCAGTTTCGTACAGGGTGGCACCGGGGAGCTGTTTTTT
CDR3aa: CASSFVQGGTGELFF

len: 16
abundance: few
j_gene: TRBJ2-3
d_gene: .
v_gene: TRBV27
CDR3nt: TGTGCCAGCAGTTTATTCGGCGGGATTGAGACAGATACGCAGTATTTT
CDR3aa: CASSLFGGIETDTQYF

len: 14
abundance: .
j_gene: TRBJ1-1
d_gene: .
v_gene: TRBV20-1
CDR3nt: TGCAGTGCTAGTCCGGTCAGGATGAACACTGAAGCTTTCTTT
CDR3aa: CSASPVRMNTEAFF

len: 17
abundance: few
j_gene: TRBJ2-1
d_gene: TRBD2
v_gene: TRBV5-1
CDR3nt: TGCGCCAGCAGCCGGGGACTAGCGGGACCTGCGTACAATGAGCAGTTCTTC
CDR3aa: CASSRGLAGPAYNEQFF

len: 13
abundance: .
j_gene: TRBJ2-7
d_gene: .
v_gene: TRBV7-9
CDR3nt: TGTGCCAGCAGCTTCGGACGGACTGACGAGCAGTACTTC
CDR3aa: CASSFGRTDEQYF

len: 17
abundance: few
j_gene: TRBJ2-2
d_gene: .
v_gene: TRBV5-6
CDR3nt: TGTGCCAGCAGCTTGGTGAGCGCGACGGCTTACACCGGGGAGCTGTTTTTT
CDR3aa: CASSLVSATAYTGELFF

len: 15
abundance: .
j_gene: TRBJ1-1
d_gene: .
v_gene: TRBV7-2
CDR3nt: TGTGCCAGCAGCTTAATTAAGGGGTGGAACACTGAAGCTTTCTTT
CDR3aa: CASSLIKGWNTEAFF

len: 13
abundance: .
j_gene: TRBJ2-1
d_gene: .
v_gene: TRBV3-1
CDR3nt: TGTGCCAGCAGCCAAGACGACTACAATGAGCAGTTCTTC
CDR3aa: CASSQDDYNEQFF

len: 16
abundance: .
j_gene: TRBJ1-5
d_gene: TRBD1
v_gene: TRBV3-1
CDR3nt: TGTGCCAGCAGCCAAGGGACAGGGGGCGGCAATCAGCCCCAGCATTTT
CDR3aa: CASSQGTGGGNQPQHF

len: 12
abundance: many
j_gene: TRBJ2-5
d_gene: .
v_gene: TRBV5-1
CDR3nt: TGTGCCAGCAGCTCTAATCGGGAGACCCAGTACTTC
CDR3aa: CASSSNRETQYF

len: 13
abundance: .
j_gene: TRBJ2-7
d_gene: .
v_gene: TRBV10-3
CDR3nt: TGTGCCATCAGTGATCGGGGATTGAACGAGCAGTACTTC
CDR3aa: CAISDRGLNEQYF

len: 16
abundance: .
j_gene: TRBJ2-2
d_gene: .
v_gene: TRBV5-5
CDR3nt: TGTGCCAGCAGCCCCTTCGGGGCAGGGGCCACCGGGGAGCTGTTTTTT
CDR3aa: CASSPFGAGATGELFF

len: 13
abundance: .
j_gene: TRBJ2-6
d_gene: .
v_gene: TRBV30
CDR3nt: TGTGCCTGGAGATTCTCTGGGGCCAACGTCCTGACTTTC
CDR3aa: CAWRFSGANVLTF

len: 15
abundance: .
j_gene: TRBJ2-1
d_gene: TRBD2
v_gene: TRBV20-1
CDR3nt: TGCAGTGCTAGAGACCGGACTAGCTCCTACAATGAGCAGTTCTTC
CDR3aa: CSARDRTSSYNEQFF

len: 14
abundance: .
j_gene: TRBJ2-7
d_gene: .
v_gene: TRBV7-9
CDR3nt: TGTGCCAGCAGCTTAGAGTTCAGGGGAAACGAGCAGTACTTC
CDR3aa: CASSLEFRGNEQYF

len: 12
abundance: few
j_gene: TRBJ1-5
d_gene: TRBD1
v_gene: TRBV20-1
CDR3nt: TGCAGTGCTTCAGGGGGCGGCCAGCCCCAGCATTTT
CDR3aa: CSASGGGQPQHF

len: 18
abundance: few
j_gene: TRBJ2-7
d_gene: TRBD2
v_gene: TRBV12-3/TRBV12-4
CDR3nt: TGTGCCAGCAGTTTAGCGCTGGGACTAGCGGGAGGGGCCTACGAGCAGTACTTC
CDR3aa: CASSLALGLAGGAYEQYF

len: 13
abundance: .
j_gene: TRBJ1-6
d_gene: TRBD1
v_gene: TRBV20-1
CDR3nt: TGCAGTGCTAGAGCGGACAGGAATTCACCCCTCCACTTT
CDR3aa: CSARADRNSPLHF

len: 12
abundance: few
j_gene: TRBJ1-2
d_gene: .
v_gene: TRBV29-1
CDR3nt: TGCAGCGTTACGGTATCGGGCTATGGCTACACCTTC
CDR3aa: CSVTVSGYGYTF

len: 16
abundance: .
j_gene: TRBJ2-1
d_gene: .
v_gene: TRBV29-1
CDR3nt: TGCAGCGTTGAAGATCCCTTAGCGAGGTCCTACAATGAGCAGTTCTTC
CDR3aa: CSVEDPLARSYNEQFF

len: 19
abundance: .
j_gene: TRBJ2-1
d_gene: TRBD2
v_gene: TRBV27
CDR3nt: TGTGCCAGCAGTTTAGGACTAGCGGGAGGGCCATGGTCCTACAATGAGCAGTTCTTC
CDR3aa: CASSLGLAGGPWSYNEQFF

len: 13
abundance: few
j_gene: TRBJ1-3
d_gene: .
v_gene: TRBV6-1
CDR3nt: TGTGCCAGCAGCACAGCCACTGGAAACACCATATATTTT
CDR3aa: CASSTATGNTIYF

len: 13
abundance: few
j_gene: TRBJ2-3
d_gene: .
v_gene: TRBV5-1
CDR3nt: TGCGCCAGCAGCTCCCTCTCTGGAGATACGCAGTATTTT
CDR3aa: CASSSLSGDTQYF

len: 17
abundance: .
j_gene: TRBJ1-2
d_gene: .
v_gene: TRBV5-1
CDR3nt: TGCGCCAGCAGCTTGGGCGAGGGACGGACGACTAACTATGGCTACACCTTC
CDR3aa: CASSLGEGRTTNYGYTF

len: 15
abundance: few
j_gene: TRBJ2-1
d_gene: TRBD2
v_gene: TRBV20-1
CDR3nt: TGCAGTGCAACCCAGCTAGCGGGAGGGGAGGGTGAGCAGTTCTTC
CDR3aa: CSATQLAGGEGEQFF

len: 16
abundance: few
j_gene: TRBJ2-1
d_gene: TRBD1
v_gene: TRBV12-3/TRBV12-4
CDR3nt: TGTGCCAGCAGTCCCCTGGGACAGGGTCGTTACAATGAGCAGTTCTTC
CDR3aa: CASSPLGQGRYNEQFF

len: 15
abundance: .
j_gene: TRBJ2-1
d_gene: .
v_gene: TRBV5-1
CDR3nt: TGCGCCAGCAGCCCCGCGGACAGGAGGAGGGATGAGCAGTTCTTC
CDR3aa: CASSPADRRRDEQFF

len: 14
abundance: few
j_gene: TRBJ2-1
d_gene: TRBD2
v_gene: TRBV6-1
CDR3nt: TGTGCCAGCAATCGGGCTAGCGGGTACAATGAGCAGTTCTTC
CDR3aa: CASNRASGYNEQFF

len: 14
abundance: .
j_gene: TRBJ2-5
d_gene: TRBD1
v_gene: TRBV20-1
CDR3nt: TGCAGTGCTAGAGGAGGGACAGGGCAAGAGACCCAGTACTTC
CDR3aa: CSARGGTGQETQYF

len: 15
abundance: .
j_gene: TRBJ2-3
d_gene: TRBD1
v_gene: TRBV5-1
CDR3nt: TGCGCCAGCAGCCCAAACAGGGGGCGAACAGATACGCAGTATTTT
CDR3aa: CASSPNRGRTDTQYF

len: 16
abundance: few
j_gene: TRBJ2-1
d_gene: .
v_gene: TRBV5-1
CDR3nt: TGCGCCAGCAGCTTGGGAACGGAGGGGAGGTACAATGAGCAGTTCTTC
CDR3aa: CASSLGTEGRYNEQFF

len: 13
abundance: .
j_gene: TRBJ1-2
d_gene: .
v_gene: TRBV11-2
CDR3nt: TGTGCCAGCAGCTTCCGGGACACCTATGGCTACACCTTC
CDR3aa: CASSFRDTYGYTF

len: 15
abundance: .
j_gene: TRBJ2-7
d_gene: .
v_gene: TRBV5-1
CDR3nt: TGCGCCAGCAGCATAGCCCTGGCGGCCTACTACGAGCAGTACTTC
CDR3aa: CASSIALAAYYEQYF

len: 14
abundance: .
j_gene: TRBJ2-5
d_gene: .
v_gene: TRBV7-3
CDR3nt: TGTGCCAGCAGCTTTGGGGATGGGGGCGAGACCCAGTACTTC
CDR3aa: CASSFGDGGETQYF

len: 13
abundance: many
j_gene: TRBJ2-5
d_gene: .
v_gene: TRBV7-3
CDR3nt: TGTGCCAGCAGCTTACAGGGGTTGGAGACCCAGTACTTC
CDR3aa: CASSLQGLETQYF

len: 12
abundance: .
j_gene: TRBJ2-7
d_gene: .
v_gene: TRBV5-1
CDR3nt: TGCGCCAGCAGCTTGGGATCTTTCGAGCAGTACTTC
CDR3aa: CASSLGSFEQYF

len: 15
abundance: few
j_gene: TRBJ1-5
d_gene: .
v_gene: TRBV12-3/TRBV12-4
CDR3nt: TGTGCCAGCAGTTTGGGCACTAGGTCGGATCAGCCCCAGCATTTT
CDR3aa: CASSLGTRSDQPQHF

len: 15
abundance: .
j_gene: TRBJ2-1
d_gene: .
v_gene: TRBV5-1
CDR3nt: TGCGCCAGCAGCTTCCGCAGGGGAGGGGACAATGAGCAGTTCTTC
CDR3aa: CASSFRRGGDNEQFF

len: 14
abundance: .
j_gene: TRBJ2-7
d_gene: TRBD2
v_gene: TRBV20-1
CDR3nt: TGCAGTGTCACGTCTAGCGGGGGGGGGTACGAGCAGTACTTC
CDR3aa: CSVTSSGGGYEQYF

len: 15
abundance: once
j_gene: TRBJ2-1
d_gene: .
v_gene: TRBV29-1
CDR3nt: TGCAGCGTTGAGGCGGGTTTACCCTTCGGCCGGTCGCAGTTCTTC
CDR3aa: CSVEAGLPFGRSQFF

len: 15
abundance: few
j_gene: TRBJ2-3
d_gene: TRBD2
v_gene: TRBV30
CDR3nt: TGTGCCTGGAGCCACCGACTAGCGGGAGAAGATACGCAGTATTTT
CDR3aa: CAWSHRLAGEDTQYF

len: 13
abundance: .
j_gene: TRBJ1-1
d_gene: .
v_gene: TRBV10-3
CDR3nt: TGTGCCATCATCAAGGAAAGGAACACTGAAGCTTTCTTT
CDR3aa: CAIIKERNTEAFF

len: 16
abundance: few
j_gene: TRBJ2-7
d_gene: .
v_gene: TRBV5-5
CDR3nt: TGTGCCAGCAGCTTGACGTGGGACCGAAGTTCCTACGAGCAGTACTTC
CDR3aa: CASSLTWDRSSYEQYF

len: 14
abundance: .
j_gene: TRBJ2-3
d_gene: .
v_gene: TRBV27
CDR3nt: TGTGCCAGCAGTTTTTTGGGGACGACAGATACGCAGTATTTT
CDR3aa: CASSFLGTTDTQYF

len: 16
abundance: few
j_gene: TRBJ2-7
d_gene: TRBD1
v_gene: TRBV5-1
CDR3nt: TGCGCCAGCAGCTTCGGGGACAGGGCGACCTCCTACGAGCAGTACTTC
CDR3aa: CASSFGDRATSYEQYF

len: 13
abundance: few
j_gene: TRBJ2-7
d_gene: TRBD1
v_gene: TRBV12-3/TRBV12-4
CDR3nt: TGTGCCAGCAGTTTCCCAGGGGGCTACGAGCAGTACTTC
CDR3aa: CASSFPGGYEQYF

len: 13
abundance: .
j_gene: TRBJ2-1
d_gene: .
v_gene: TRBV20-1
CDR3nt: TGCAGTGCTAGAGTTCCAGCCTACAATGAGCAGTTCTTC
CDR3aa: CSARVPAYNEQFF

len: 16
abundance: .
j_gene: TRBJ2-5
d_gene: .
v_gene: TRBV6-1
CDR3nt: TGTGCCAGCGGAGGGGGCGGGAGCGGTATCCAAGAGACCCAGTACTTC
CDR3aa: CASGGGGSGIQETQYF

len: 14
abundance: .
j_gene: TRBJ1-1
d_gene: .
v_gene: TRBV15
CDR3nt: TGTGCCACCAGCAGAGGAGGGTCTTTCGCTGAAGCTTTCTTT
CDR3aa: CATSRGGSFAEAFF

len: 12
abundance: many
j_gene: TRBJ2-1
d_gene: .
v_gene: TRBV25-1
CDR3nt: TGTGCCAGCAGCTCGGACTACAATGAGCAGTTCTTC
CDR3aa: CASSSDYNEQFF

len: 13
abundance: .
j_gene: TRBJ2-3
d_gene: .
v_gene: TRBV20-1
CDR3nt: TGCAGTGCTATCTATCGGAGCACAGATACGCAGTATTTT
CDR3aa: CSAIYRSTDTQYF

len: 15
abundance: .
j_gene: TRBJ1-5
d_gene: .
v_gene: TRBV5-1
CDR3nt: TGCGCCAGCAGCCCCGGACCACTGAGCAATCAGCCCCAGCATTTT
CDR3aa: CASSPGPLSNQPQHF